The TCR beta chain described here comes from a study of T cells in Graves' hyperthyroidism and ophthalmopathy. Diagnostic decisions used clinical symptoms, serum thyroxine and TRAb, thyroid ultrasound and orbital computed tomography. Cells are PBMCs isolated from 10 ml of fresh blood. Germline V CDR1 and CDR2: SEHNR, FQNEAQ (reference sequence). This CDR3 is 15 amino acids long. Trimming removed 6 bases at V and 0 bases at J, with 12 bases between. It was RNA transcripts that yielded the amplified TCR beta CDR3 regions. The HTBI set primed first-round TCR CDR3 RT-PCR. TCRdb reprocessed the multiplex PCR reads with MiXCR, giving one entry per CDR3 protein. The sample has around 700,000 distinct CDR3 sequences, 18% seen once; the top ten hold 16%. Study-level findings and limits: The blood repertoire included most of the expanded thyroid clonotypes above 0.001. The model identified upcoming ophthalmopathy a median around 6 months ahead of onset.

On this clonotype: The target antigen is unknown.

The chain links TRBV7-9 to TRBJ1-3; D unclear. This receptor was taken from a woman aged 50 to 60 with Graves' hyperthyroidism that later progressed to Graves' ophthalmopathy. Sequenced input: blood. The CDR3: CASSSDRRSGNTIYF. CDR3 in DNA: TGTGCCAGCAGTTCGGACCGCCGCTCTGGAAACACCATATATTTT.